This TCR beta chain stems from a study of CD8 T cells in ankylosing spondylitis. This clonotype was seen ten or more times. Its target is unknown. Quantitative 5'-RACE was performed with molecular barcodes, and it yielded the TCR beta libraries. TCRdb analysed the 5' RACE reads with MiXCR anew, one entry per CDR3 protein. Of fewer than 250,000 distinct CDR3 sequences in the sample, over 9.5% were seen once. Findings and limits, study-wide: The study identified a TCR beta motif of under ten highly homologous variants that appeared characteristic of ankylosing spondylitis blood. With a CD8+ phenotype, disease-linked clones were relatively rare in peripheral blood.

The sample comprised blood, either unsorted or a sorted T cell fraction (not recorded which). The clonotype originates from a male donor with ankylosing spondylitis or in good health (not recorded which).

The CDR3 loop reads CASRELAGSTDTQYF. The CDR3 region has the DNA TGCGCCAGCAGGGAACTAGCGGGGAGCACAGATACGCAGTATTTT. The chain uses TRBV4-1 and TRBJ2-3, with 10 bases that match TRBD2. Per germline, CDR1 MGHRA and CDR2 YSYEKL. The CDR3 is 15 amino acids. Trimming cost V 6 bases and J 0 bases; bases outside gene matches: 3.